This T cell receptor (beta chain) was sequenced in a study of technical replicates of blood from a few donors. V gave up 2 bases and J gave up 6 bases; unmatched junction bases: 3. The CDR3 covers 14 residues. Germline V gene data show CDR1 as MGHRA and CDR2 as YSYEKL. Only in-frame clones appear in the TCRdb table, and some are missing; sequencing was by immunoSEQ multiplex PCR. The table lists 74,000 or so clones, about 97% of them singletons. The TCR originated in a human donor in good health. The rearrangement joins TRBV4-1 to TRBJ2-2, with TRBD1 identical over 7 bases. Material: T cells isolated from PBMCs. The CDR3 reads CASSQPQGAGELFF. Here the CDR3 DNA reads TGCGCCAGCAGCCAACCTCAGGGGGCCGGGGAGCTGTTTTTT.